The next 14 T cell receptor beta chains were all read from a single sample in a study of neurological immune-mediated disorders. Via MiXCR, TCRdb re-called the 5' RACE reads, giving one row per CDR3 protein. The sample yields under 85,000 distinct CDR3 sequences, about 9.3% seen once. The sample taken for sequencing was PBMCs. These receptor sequences come from a man between 35 and 55 years old in good health.

This clonotype appeared many times. V and J are TRBV28 and TRBJ2-1; 15 nucleotides agree with TRBD2. Per germline, CDR1 MDHEN and CDR2 SYDVKM. This CDR3 contains 16 residues. V shed 10 bases, J shed 7 bases, and the junction held 11 bases outside the gene matches. The CDR3 DNA follows: TGTGCCACCGGGGCACCGGGGACTAGCGGGAGGAATGAGCAGTTCTTC. Residues: CATGAPGTSGRNEQFF. The full variable domain, completed using reference TRBV28 and TRBJ2-1, is DVKVTQSSRYLVKRTGEKVFLECVQDMDHENMFWYRQDPGLGLRLIYFSYDVKMKEKGDIPEGYSVSREKKERFSLILESASTNQTSMYLCATGAPGTSGRNEQFFGPGTRLTVL.

This clonotype was counted only a few times. The genes are TRBV5-1 and TRBJ2-1; 13 nucleotides match TRBD2. CDR1 and CDR2 (germline): SGHRS, YFSETQ. CDR3 length: 14 residues. Unmatched junction bases numbered 6, after V lost 5 bases and J lost 10 bases. The CDR3 here is CASSRTSGSVEQFF. The CDR3 coding sequence is TGCGCCAGCAGTCGGACTAGCGGGAGCGTGGAGCAGTTCTTC.

This clonotype was detected many times. The chain joins TRBV5-5 to TRBJ1-6; 7 bases map to TRBD1. The germline gives CDR1 SGHKS, CDR2 YYEKEE (reference sequence). The CDR3 has 15 amino acids. With 3 bases clipped from V and 9 bases from J, the junction kept 9 bases outside the gene matches. The DNA of the CDR3 is TGTGCCAGCAGCTGGGAGACAGGGTCAATTTCACCCCTCCACTTT. This sequence encodes CASSWETGSISPLHF.

This clonotype was observed many times. The chain uses TRBV5-1 and TRBJ1-1, with unresolved D. The ends were cut back, 1 base at V and 4 bases at J, with 11 bases in the middle. Per the germline V gene, CDR1 is SGHRS and CDR2 is YFSETQ. The CDR3 extends over 14 amino acids. In DNA, the CDR3 is TGCGCCAGCAGCTTGATGGTGAGTTCCACTGAAGCTTTCTTT. Protein sequence: CASSLMVSSTEAFF.

This clonotype has at least ten counts. This sequence joins TRBV4-1 and TRBJ2-2, with a weak D call TRBD1 (6 bases). CDR1 and CDR2 from the germline V gene are MGHRA and YSYEKL. V lost 2 bases, J lost 5 bases, and 18 bases lay in between. This CDR3 has 17 amino acids. The CDR3 is CASSQKFTGWITGELFF. The CDR3 DNA sequence: TGCGCCAGCAGCCAAAAATTCACAGGGTGGATAACCGGGGAGCTGTTTTTT.

The J gene is TRBJ1-5, the V gene TRBV6-1; D is uncertain. Per germline, CDR1 MNHNS and CDR2 SASEGT. The CDR3 runs 15 residues. The ends were cut back, 3 bases at V and 5 bases at J, with 14 bases in the middle. As DNA, the CDR3 is TGTGCCAGCAGTGATTCCGACGGCGACGATCAGCCCCAGCATTTT. Protein: CASSDSDGDDQPQHF.

This clonotype was picked up many times. V usage is TRBV7-9 and J usage is TRBJ2-3; D is uncertain. Germline V gives CDR1 SEHNR, CDR2 FQNEAQ (reference sequence). The CDR3 runs 11 residues. The V end was cut by 5 bases, the J end by 14 bases, with 14 bases between. CDR3 sequence (DNA): TGTGCCAGCAGCCCCGGACCCGACGCGTATTTT. It specifies CASSPGPDAYF.

This clonotype was observed at least ten times. The J gene is TRBJ2-1, the V gene TRBV6-5; D may be TRBD1 (6 bases). The CDR3 contains 15 residues. Trimming removed 4 bases from V and 10 bases from J, with 20 bases in between. Looked up from germline, CDR1 is MNHEY and CDR2 is SVGAGI. The CDR3 DNA sequence: TGTGCCAGCAGTTCCCACCGAATTGACAGGCGGGAGCAGTTCTTC. Translated, it gives CASSSHRIDRREQFF.

This clonotype was counted at least ten times. The chain combines TRBV2 with TRBJ1-2; D is possibly TRBD1 (5 bases). The V end was cut by 7 bases, the J end by 6 bases, with 18 bases between. Germline CDR1 and CDR2: SNHLY and FYNNEI. CDR3 size: 14 residues. CDR3 bases: TGTGCCAGCAACGGGCCCAATACAGGTGATGGCTACACCTTC. As protein: CASNGPNTGDGYTF.

Ten or more counts support this clonotype. This chain links TRBV5-5 with TRBJ1-1; perhaps TRBD1 as D (5 bases). Trimming removed 2 bases from V and 1 base from J, with 15 bases in between. Germline lookup yields CDR1 SGHKS and CDR2 YYEKEE (reference sequence). CDR3 length equals 16 residues. The CDR3 here is CASSLAVGGRNTEAFF. Here the CDR3 DNA reads TGTGCCAGCAGCTTAGCAGTGGGGGGGAGGAACACTGAAGCTTTCTTT.

By sample share, this clonotype is medium-sized. CDR3 DNA sequence: TGCGCCAGCAGCTGGACTACTAGGCTTACGCAGTATTTT. This encodes CASSWTTRLTQYF. The V call is TRBV5-1, the J call TRBJ2-3, with D maybe TRBD2 (6 bases). The ends were cut back, 3 bases at V and 8 bases at J, with 13 bases in the middle. Germline V lookup: CDR1 SGHRS, CDR2 YFSETQ. The CDR3 length is 13 residues. Using reference TRBV5-1 and TRBJ2-3 for the parts outside the CDR3, the full variable domain is KAGVTQTPRYLIKTRGQQVTLSCSPISGHRSVSWYQQTPGQGLQFLFEYFSETQRNKGNFPGRFSGRQFSNSRSEMNVSTLELGDSALYLCASSWTTRLTQYFGPGTRLTVL.

This clonotype was counted many times. The chain is built from TRBV29-1 and TRBJ2-3; D is unclear. With 7 bases removed from V and 3 bases from J, the gap between germline ends came to 14 bases. From germline, CDR1 is SQVTM and CDR2 ANQGSEA. The CDR3 extends over 13 amino acids. CDR3 residues: CSADKPLTDTQYF. Written as DNA, the CDR3 is TGCAGCGCAGACAAACCCCTTACAGATACGCAGTATTTT.

This clonotype appeared many times. The chain employs TRBV12-3 or TRBV12-4 and TRBJ2-7; a possible D gene is TRBD1 (6 bases). Trimming took off 4 bases at V and 0 bases at J, with 10 bases between the two ends. The CDR3 sequence is 14 residues long. DNA for the CDR3: TGTGCCAGCAGTTGGACAGCTATCTCCTACGAGCAGTACTTC. It specifies CASSWTAISYEQYF.

The CDR3 loop is CASSLALNVSNQPQYF. As DNA, the CDR3 is TGTGCCAGCAGCTTAGCGCTAAATGTAAGCAATCAGCCCCAGTATTTT. J is TRBJ1-5 and V is TRBV7-2; D ambiguous. The DNA end favors TRBJ2-3, so the J call may be wrong. Germline-derived CDR1 and CDR2 are SGHTA and FQGNSA. This CDR3 has 16 residues.